These 14 T cell receptor beta chains came from one sample sequenced in a study of cytomegalovirus exposure and HLA in healthy donors. In the PCR, 60 Vbeta and 13 Jbeta primers were used. The data were produced by immunoSEQ multiplex PCR, yet TCRdb's version contains in-frame clones alone and is incomplete. The sample yields about 190,000 clones, 60% to 85% seen once. The sequenced sample consisted of PBMCs. These receptors were obtained from a woman younger than 35 in good health and CMV-seronegative.

The chain joins TRBV29-1 to TRBJ2-7; 13 nucleotides agree with TRBD2. Trimming took 3 bases from V and 4 from J; bases not matched to a gene: 3. The germline V gene encodes CDR1 SQVTM and CDR2 ANQGSEA. The CDR3 consists of 14 residues. CDR3 loop: CSVEGTSGIYEQYF. The CDR3 DNA sequence: TGCAGCGTTGAGGGGACTAGCGGGATTTACGAGCAGTACTTC.

The chain uses TRBV28 and TRBJ1-2; tentatively, D is TRBD1 (6 bases). This CDR3 spans 14 amino acids. Trimming pared 6 bases from V and 2 bases from J, leaving 13 bases between. Per germline, CDR1 MDHEN and CDR2 SYDVKM. DNA of the CDR3: TGTGCCAGCAGATTAAGGGGGGGAAACTATGGCTACACCTTC. Translation gives CASRLRGGNYGYTF.

Points on this clone: Within the sample, other DNA sequences also encode this same CDR3. The chain combines TRBV5-1 with TRBJ2-7; 9 nucleotides align to TRBD1. The CDR3 sequence is 15 residues long. CDR1 SGHRS and CDR2 YFSETQ come from the germline V gene. J gave up 0 bases and V 5 bases, and 6 bases lay outside the gene matches. This CDR3 is CASSPGQGTSYEQYF. The CDR3 nucleotides read TGCGCCAGCAGTCCAGGACAGGGGACCTCCTACGAGCAGTACTTC.

The chain couples TRBV7-2 to TRBJ2-3; TRBD1 matches at 7 bases. Germline V gene data show CDR1 as SGHTA and CDR2 as FQGNSA. Trimming at V came to 3 bases and at J to 1 base, leaving 1 base not matched to a gene. The CDR3 is made up of 14 amino acids. The CDR3: CASSLDRRTDTQYF. For the CDR3, the DNA is TGTGCCAGCAGCTTGGACAGGCGCACAGATACGCAGTATTTT. The whole variable domain, filled in from reference TRBV7-2 and TRBJ2-3, reads GAGVSQSPSNKVTEKGKDVELRCDPISGHTALYWYRQSLGQGLEFLIYFQGNSAPDKSGLPSDRFSAERTGGSVSTLTIQRTQQEDSAVYLCASSLDRRTDTQYFGPGTRLTVL.

The chain links TRBV14 to TRBJ1-2, with a tentative D call TRBD1 (5 bases). The CDR3 has 14 amino acids. From germline, CDR1 is SGHDN and CDR2 FVKESK. The V end was cut by 5 bases, the J end by 7 bases, with 17 bases between. CDR3 DNA: TGTGCCAGCAGCGCTATTCAGGGAGCGGGTGGCTACACCTTC. Translation gives CASSAIQGAGGYTF.

The V call is TRBV19, the J call TRBJ2-1, with D unresolved. In germline, CDR1 is LNHDA, CDR2 SQIVND (reference sequence). Trimming removed 5 bases at V and 10 bases at J, with 15 bases between. This CDR3 region has 13 residues. The DNA of the CDR3 is TGTGCCAGTAGTGCCTACCAGGCATTAGAGCAGTTCTTC. Protein sequence: CASSAYQALEQFF.

The CDR3 here is CASSETGGSDTQYF. The CDR3 nucleotides read TGTGCCAGCAGCGAGACAGGGGGATCCGATACGCAGTATTTT. The chain combines TRBV6-1 with TRBJ2-3; TRBD1 matches 9 bases. There are 14 residues in the CDR3. Trimming removed 6 bases from V and 6 bases from J; junction bases left unmatched: 7. The germline V gene encodes CDR1 MNHNS and CDR2 SASEGT.

This chain joins TRBV15 and TRBJ2-5, with 8 positions matching TRBD2. From germline, CDR1 is LNHNV and CDR2 YYDKDF (reference sequence). With 1 base clipped from V and 5 bases from J, the junction kept 3 bases outside the gene matches. The CDR3 is 14 residues long. CDR3 amino acids: CATSRGIAGETQYF. The CDR3 DNA reads TGTGCCACCAGCAGAGGTATAGCGGGGGAGACCCAGTACTTC.

This clone occurred a few times. The chain recombines TRBV7-3 with TRBJ2-3; D perhaps matches TRBD2 (6 bases). CDR1 and CDR2 from the germline V gene are SGHTA and FQGTGA. The CDR3 is 15 residues long. V lost 2 bases and J lost 2, with 11 bases in between. The CDR3 sequence: CASSLLGGITDTQYF. The CDR3 bases are TGTGCCAGCAGCTTATTGGGGGGAATCACAGATACGCAGTATTTT.

The DNA for the CDR3 is TGTGCCAGCAGCTTGGACAGGGACCAGCCCCAGCATTTT. Amino acid sequence: CASSLDRDQPQHF. The rearrangement links TRBV5-4 to TRBJ1-5; D perhaps matches TRBD1 (6 bases). V gave up 0 bases and J gave up 7 bases, with 8 bases separating them. The CDR3 is 13 residues long. The germline V gene has CDR1 SGHNT and CDR2 YYREEE (reference sequence).

V gene TRBV19 combines with J gene TRBJ1-2, with a weak D call TRBD1 (5 bases). The CDR3 length is 13 residues. CDR1 is LNHDA, CDR2 SQIVND, per germline (reference sequence). V lost 6 bases to trimming and J lost 6 bases, with 14 bases between them. The CDR3 DNA is TGTGCCAGTAGCCTCGCCAGGGCGGATGGCTACACCTTC. Its protein product is CASSLARADGYTF.

This chain joins TRBV28 and TRBJ2-7; 7 nucleotides agree with TRBD1. Unmatched junction bases numbered 7, after V lost 6 bases and J lost 2 bases. The CDR3 totals 14 residues. Germline V gene lookup returns CDR1 MDHEN and CDR2 SYDVKM. CDR3 sequence (DNA): TGTGCCAGCAGAACCGGGACAGTCCCCTACGAGCAGTACTTC. Translation gives CASRTGTVPYEQYF.

The genes are TRBV10-3 and TRBJ2-7; D call uncertain. In germline, CDR1 is ENHRY, CDR2 SYGVKD. V was cut by 3 bases and J by 3 bases, with 18 bases left in between. The CDR3 has 16 residues. CDR3 sequence reads: CAISDSAGDSNYEQYF. In DNA form, the CDR3 reads TGTGCCATCAGTGACTCCGCCGGTGACTCCAACTACGAGCAGTACTTC.

This chain joins TRBV28 and TRBJ2-7; 9 bases map to TRBD1. Trimming removed 6 bases from V and 0 bases from J; junction bases left unmatched: 6. Germline lookup yields CDR1 MDHEN and CDR2 SYDVKM. CDR3 length: 15 residues. Written as DNA, the CDR3 is TGTGCCAGCAGCAGGACAGGGGAGGGCTCCTACGAGCAGTACTTC. Amino acids: CASSRTGEGSYEQYF.